These T cell receptor beta chains were read from a single sample in a study of regulatory T cells in long-lasting Graves disease. Each CDR3 protein is one row after TCRdb ran MiXCR on the multiplex PCR reads. The table lists 600,000 to 850,000 distinct CDR3 sequences, about 32% of them singletons. Sequences were derived from peripheral blood mononuclear cells (PBMCs), sampled when the disease was refractory, from a patient treated with antithyroid drugs. These receptor sequences come from a female donor with Graves disease. CDR3s include the opening cysteine and the closing phenylalanine or tryptophan. Each record gives: clone size, V gene, D gene, J gene, CDR3 DNA, CDR3 protein. D genes are given only for firm matches. Clone size is not always given. Where it is, it says once, few, many or a class for expanded clones.

clone_size: NA; v_call: TRBV14; d_call: NA; j_call: TRBJ2-7; cdr3_nt: TGTGCCAGCAGCCACTGGACGAGCTCCTACGAGCAGTACTTC; cdr3_aa: CASSHWTSSYEQYF
clone_size: NA; v_call: TRBV2; d_call: NA; j_call: TRBJ2-1; cdr3_nt: TGTGCCAGCAGCGGAAGGGCAGCCAGCTCCTACAATGAGCAGTTCTTC; cdr3_aa: CASSGRAASSYNEQFF
clone_size: NA; v_call: TRBV2; d_call: NA; j_call: TRBJ2-4; cdr3_nt: TGTGCCAGCAGTGAGGCCGGAGGGAAGAGCAACATTCAGTACTTC; cdr3_aa: CASSEAGGKSNIQYF
clone_size: once; v_call: TRBV28; d_call: TRBD1; j_call: TRBJ1-5; cdr3_nt: TGTGCCAGCAGTTCTCGGGACAGGAGGTATCAGCCCCAGCATTTT; cdr3_aa: CASSSRDRRYQPQHF
clone_size: NA; v_call: TRBV12-3/TRBV12-4; d_call: TRBD2; j_call: TRBJ2-5; cdr3_nt: TGTGCCAGCAGTTTTAGCGGGGTAGAGGAGACCCAGTACTTC; cdr3_aa: CASSFSGVEETQYF
clone_size: NA; v_call: TRBV20-1; d_call: NA; j_call: TRBJ2-5; cdr3_nt: TGCAGTGCTCCAGGGAGATTCCCGGAGACCCAGTACTTC; cdr3_aa: CSAPGRFPETQYF
clone_size: NA; v_call: TRBV5-1; d_call: NA; j_call: TRBJ2-7; cdr3_nt: TGCGCCAGCAGCCCCTCGGCCGCTTTGGAGCAGTACTTC; cdr3_aa: CASSPSAALEQYF
clone_size: few; v_call: TRBV3-1; d_call: NA; j_call: TRBJ1-5; cdr3_nt: TGTGCCAGCAGCCAAGATAACCAGGGAAGCAATCAGCCCCAGCATTTT; cdr3_aa: CASSQDNQGSNQPQHF
clone_size: NA; v_call: TRBV5-1; d_call: NA; j_call: TRBJ1-1; cdr3_nt: TGCGCCAGCAGCGACCCGTTCCGGAGTGACACTGAAGCTTTCTTT; cdr3_aa: CASSDPFRSDTEAFF
clone_size: NA; v_call: TRBV6-5; d_call: NA; j_call: TRBJ1-3; cdr3_nt: TGTGCCAGCAGTTACTCGACGCGGTCAGGAAACACCATATATTTT; cdr3_aa: CASSYSTRSGNTIYF
clone_size: NA; v_call: TRBV27; d_call: NA; j_call: TRBJ2-7; cdr3_nt: TGTGCCAGCAGAGGGAGACAAATCGGCGGCGAGCAGTACTTC; cdr3_aa: CASRGRQIGGEQYF
clone_size: NA; v_call: TRBV12-3/TRBV12-4; d_call: NA; j_call: TRBJ2-7; cdr3_nt: TGTGCCAGCAGGGGCAGCGATGGAGGGATACACGAGCAGTACTTC; cdr3_aa: CASRGSDGGIHEQYF
clone_size: NA; v_call: TRBV3-1; d_call: NA; j_call: TRBJ1-3; cdr3_nt: TGTGCCAGCAGCCTCGCAGGGACTCTCGGAAACACCATATATTTT; cdr3_aa: CASSLAGTLGNTIYF
clone_size: NA; v_call: TRBV18; d_call: TRBD2; j_call: TRBJ2-5; cdr3_nt: TGTGCCAGCTCACCACGTCGCGGGAGGGATGGCGCAGAGACCCAGTACTTC; cdr3_aa: CASSPRRGRDGAETQYF
clone_size: NA; v_call: TRBV9; d_call: NA; j_call: TRBJ2-5; cdr3_nt: TGTGCCAGCAGCGTAGGTGGGAGAGGGTGGGAGACCCAGTACTTC; cdr3_aa: CASSVGGRGWETQYF
clone_size: NA; v_call: TRBV5-1; d_call: TRBD1; j_call: TRBJ1-1; cdr3_nt: TGCGCCAGCAGCTTGGCCAGGGACAGCCGGGGTGGGACTGAAGCTTTCTTT; cdr3_aa: CASSLARDSRGGTEAFF
clone_size: many; v_call: TRBV28; d_call: TRBD1; j_call: TRBJ2-7; cdr3_nt: TGCGCCAGCAGCTTGGGACAGGGGTCAACCTACGAGCAGTACTTC; cdr3_aa: CASSLGQGSTYEQYF
clone_size: NA; v_call: TRBV6-1; d_call: NA; j_call: TRBJ1-5; cdr3_nt: TGTGCCAGCAGTAATACGTACAATCAGCCCCAGCATTTT; cdr3_aa: CASSNTYNQPQHF
clone_size: few; v_call: TRBV11-2; d_call: NA; j_call: TRBJ2-5; cdr3_nt: TGTGCCAGCAGCCCATCCGGGACCACTACAGAGACCCAGTACTTC; cdr3_aa: CASSPSGTTTETQYF
clone_size: NA; v_call: TRBV6-2/TRBV6-3; d_call: TRBD1; j_call: TRBJ1-2; cdr3_nt: TGTGCCAGCAGTTACTCACAGGGGGACTACTATGGCTACGCCTTC; cdr3_aa: CASSYSQGDYYGYAF
clone_size: NA; v_call: TRBV29-1; d_call: NA; j_call: TRBJ1-4; cdr3_nt: TGCAGCGTTGAAGGGGGCTCGGCCCCTAATAATGAAAAACTGTTTTTT; cdr3_aa: CSVEGGSAPNNEKLFF
clone_size: NA; v_call: TRBV6-2/TRBV6-3; d_call: NA; j_call: TRBJ1-2; cdr3_nt: TGTGCCAGCAGTGAAAGGTTGGGGCATGGCTACACCTTC; cdr3_aa: CASSERLGHGYTF
clone_size: few; v_call: TRBV19; d_call: NA; j_call: TRBJ2-5; cdr3_nt: TGTGCCAGTAACCCCACCTGGGGACTGGAGACCCAGTACTTC; cdr3_aa: CASNPTWGLETQYF